This TCR beta chain was found in a study of blood T cell repertoires in COVID-19. For the study at large: Both acute and convalescent COVID-19 samples were obtained from the United States, Italy and Spain. PBMCs, B-cell-depleted T cells, or T cells provided the cDNA or gDNA that made up the material.

Original methodology: It was from reference gene primer amplification that nucleated cell counts were estimated. Sequencing was performed with immunoSEQ multiplex PCR; in TCRdb, only in-frame clones are kept and a portion is missing. That table supplies the V and J calls and clone size; D and trimming were determined from the DNA. Among 40,000 or so clones listed, around 74% were seen once. Germline-derived CDR1 and CDR2 are SEHNR and FQNEAQ (reference sequence). CDR3 length: 14 residues. V lost 4 bases and J lost 1; bases outside the gene matches: 0. The source of this sequence is a man in his 70s with acute or convalescent COVID-19. The sequenced sample was peripheral blood. The chain recombines TRBV7-9 with TRBJ2-5; 10 nucleotides line up with TRBD2. This CDR3 is CASSWTSGQETQYF. The DNA of the CDR3 is TGTGCCAGCAGCTGGACTAGCGGCCAAGAGACCCAGTACTTC.